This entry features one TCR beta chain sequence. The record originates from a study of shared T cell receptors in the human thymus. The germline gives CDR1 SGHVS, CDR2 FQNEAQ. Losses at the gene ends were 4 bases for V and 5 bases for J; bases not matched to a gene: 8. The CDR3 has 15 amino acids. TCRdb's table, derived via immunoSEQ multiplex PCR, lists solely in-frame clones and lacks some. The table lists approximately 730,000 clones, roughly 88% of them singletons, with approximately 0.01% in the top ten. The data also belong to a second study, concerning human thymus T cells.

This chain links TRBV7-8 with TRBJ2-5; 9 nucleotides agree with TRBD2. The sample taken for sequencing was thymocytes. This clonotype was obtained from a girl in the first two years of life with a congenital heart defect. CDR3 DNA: TGTGCCAGCAGCTCTAGCGGGGTGGCGGGGGAGACCCAGTACTTC. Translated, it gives CASSSSGVAGETQYF.